The next 16 T cell receptor beta chains were all read from a single sample in a study of T cell responses to AZD1222 COVID-19 vaccine. The data were produced by immunoSEQ multiplex PCR, yet TCRdb's version contains in-frame clones alone and is incomplete. Of approximately 130,000 clones in the sample, 90% to 95% were seen once. Sequences were derived from peripheral blood, sampled on day 0 of AZD1222 vaccination. The source is an adult in good health.

V is TRBV28 and J is TRBJ2-2; TRBD1 aligns across 12 bases. The CDR3 has 17 amino acids. Per the germline V gene, CDR1 is MDHEN and CDR2 is SYDVKM. The ends lost 4 bases at V and 3 bases at J; junction bases unmatched: 6. CDR3 in amino acids: CASSSGTGGADTGELFF. The CDR3 DNA reads as TGTGCCAGCAGTTCCGGGACAGGGGGCGCCGACACCGGGGAGCTGTTTTTT.

The chain has TRBV27 and TRBJ1-5; 9 bases map to TRBD1. Germline-derived CDR1 and CDR2 are MNHEY and SMNVEV (reference sequence). This CDR3 region has 14 residues. V was pared by 5 bases and J by 7 bases, with 6 bases of the junction left unmatched. The CDR3 coding sequence is TGTGCCAGCAGTCTAACAGGGGGCTGGCAGCCCCAGCATTTT. It is translated as CASSLTGGWQPQHF.

The chain carries TRBV3-1 (or the pseudogene TRBV3-2) and TRBJ2-7, with TRBD2 as a possible D gene (5 bases). Deletions cut 2 bases from V and 4 bases from J, with 12 bases between. CDR1 LGHDT and CDR2 YNNKEL come from the germline V gene (reference sequence). This CDR3 has 14 amino acids. The CDR3 sequence: CASSQWAGDYEQYF. The CDR3 DNA reads TGTGCCAGCAGCCAATGGGCCGGGGATTACGAGCAGTACTTC.

V and J are TRBV27 and TRBJ2-3; 11 bases map to TRBD1. The CDR3 totals 17 residues. J was trimmed by 2 bases and V by 5 bases; bases with no gene match: 9. Germline CDR1 reads MNHEY; CDR2 reads SMNVEV (reference sequence). CDR3 amino acids: CASSQLLGQGDTDTQYF. DNA of the CDR3: TGTGCCAGCAGTCAATTACTGGGACAGGGGGACACAGATACGCAGTATTTT.

V is TRBV11-2 and J is TRBJ2-1; 7 positions agree with TRBD1. The CDR3 has 12 residues. Germline CDR1 reads SGHAT; CDR2 reads FQNNGV. The V and J ends lost 6 bases and 6 bases, in that order; junction bases with no gene match: 2. The CDR3 is CASRRQGNEQFF. In DNA form, the CDR3 reads TGTGCCAGCAGACGACAGGGCAATGAGCAGTTCTTC. The full variable domain, its missing parts supplied by reference TRBV11-2 and TRBJ2-1, is EAGVAQSPRYKIIEKRQSVAFWCNPISGHATLYWYQQILGQGPKLLIQFQNNGVVDDSQLPKDRFSAERLKGVDSTLKIQPAKLEDSAVYLCASRRQGNEQFFGPGTRLTVL.

The rearrangement uses TRBV10-1 and TRBJ2-1; 9 nucleotides match TRBD1. The CDR3 extends over 15 amino acids. Trimming removed 6 bases from V and 7 bases from J; junction bases left unmatched: 10. CDR1 is WNHNN and CDR2 is SYGVQD in the germline V gene (reference sequence). CDR3 residues: CASRKDRGSGNEQFF. The CDR3 nucleotides read TGCGCCAGCAGGAAAGACAGGGGGAGTGGGAATGAGCAGTTCTTC.

J is TRBJ2-7 and V is TRBV7-9; D is perhaps TRBD1 (5 bases). The germline gives CDR1 SEHNR, CDR2 FQNEAQ (reference sequence). The V end was cut by 5 bases, the J end by 3 bases, with 8 bases between. This CDR3 spans 12 amino acids. This CDR3 is CASSRQGYEQYF. CDR3 sequence (DNA): TGTGCCAGCAGCCGTCAGGGCTACGAGCAGTACTTC.

This rearrangement joins TRBV30 to TRBJ2-1; 9 bases line up with TRBD2. The ends lost 4 bases at V and 1 base at J; junction bases unmatched: 14. This CDR3 has 18 residues. The germline V gene encodes CDR1 GTSNPN and CDR2 SVGIG (reference sequence). CDR3 amino acids: CAWTPVRGRARSYNEQFF. CDR3 coding DNA: TGTGCCTGGACCCCGGTCCGCGGGAGGGCCAGGTCCTACAATGAGCAGTTCTTC.

DNA for the CDR3: TGTGCCAGCAGTCCCCCGGGAGGCGGGACCCAGTACTTC. It encodes CASSPPGGGTQYF. The J gene is TRBJ2-5, the V gene TRBV27, with TRBD2 matching 7 bases. Germline CDR1 reads MNHEY; CDR2 reads SMNVEV (reference sequence). The CDR3 covers 13 residues. Losses at the gene ends were 5 bases for V and 7 bases for J; bases not matched to a gene: 7.

The rearrangement uses TRBV19 and TRBJ1-5; tentatively, D is TRBD1 (5 bases). The V end lost 2 bases, the J end lost 7 bases, and 12 bases lay between the germline ends. The CDR3 runs to 14 residues. Germline assignment: CDR1 LNHDA and CDR2 SQIVND (reference sequence). CDR3 in amino acids: CASSIKGTRQPQHF. DNA for the CDR3: TGTGCCAGTAGTATAAAGGGGACCCGCCAGCCCCAGCATTTT. The full variable domain, its missing parts supplied by reference TRBV19 and TRBJ1-5, is DGGITQSPKYLFRKEGQNVTLSCEQNLNHDAMYWYRQDPGQGLRLIYYSQIVNDFQKGDIAEGYSVSREKKESFPLTVTSAQKNPTAFYLCASSIKGTRQPQHFGDGTRLSIL.

Ten or more counts support this clone. The chain couples TRBV4-1 to TRBJ1-5; D is ambiguous. The V and J ends lost 1 base and 3 bases respectively, with 10 bases between them. This CDR3 has 15 residues. Germline V gives CDR1 MGHRA, CDR2 YSYEKL. The CDR3: CASSQVERPNQPQHF. CDR3 sequence (DNA): TGCGCCAGCAGCCAAGTGGAAAGACCCAATCAGCCCCAGCATTTT.

V gene TRBV6-4 combines with J gene TRBJ2-1; 7 bases are shared with TRBD2. Germline CDR1 and CDR2: MRHNA and SNTAGT. V dropped 6 bases and J dropped 3; count of bases not matched to a gene: 8. This CDR3 contains 15 residues. The CDR3 DNA sequence: TGTGCCAGCAGAAGCGCAGCGGGAAGCTACAATGAGCAGTTCTTC. Its protein is CASRSAAGSYNEQFF.

DNA for the CDR3: TGTGCCAGCAGTTTGCTGGTGATGAACACTGAAGCTTTCTTT. Its protein is CASSLLVMNTEAFF. The V and J genes are TRBV6-6 and TRBJ1-1; D is ambiguous. This CDR3 has 14 residues. Germline CDR1 and CDR2: MNHNY and SVGAGI (reference sequence). V lost 4 bases and J 0 bases, leaving 9 bases between the germline ends.

The chain joins TRBV2 to TRBJ2-1; D may be TRBD1 or TRBD2 (7 bases each). Trimming pared 6 bases from V and 0 bases from J, leaving 12 bases between. The CDR3 totals 15 residues. The germline V gene has CDR1 SNHLY and CDR2 FYNNEI. This CDR3 reads CASSQGGSSYNEQFF. CDR3 DNA sequence: TGTGCCAGCAGCCAGGGGGGGAGCTCCTACAATGAGCAGTTCTTC.

The V and J genes are TRBV7-9 and TRBJ1-2; D perhaps matches TRBD1 (6 bases). The CDR3 sequence is 16 residues long. Trimming cost V 4 bases and J 4 bases, with 19 bases left between them. The germline V gene encodes CDR1 SEHNR and CDR2 FQNEAQ (reference sequence). The CDR3 DNA reads TGTGCCAGCAGCTCGTCCGGGGCAGGGGTGCGCTATGGCTACACCTTC. This translates into CASSSSGAGVRYGYTF. Full variable domain (rest looked up from reference TRBV7-9 and TRBJ1-2): DTGVSQNPRHKITKRGQNVTFRCDPISEHNRLYWYRQTLGQGPEFLTYFQNEAQLEKSRLLSDRFSAERPKGSFSTLEIQRTEQGDSAMYLCASSSSGAGVRYGYTFGSGTRLTVV.

The rearrangement joins TRBV28 to TRBJ1-2; D is uncertain. Germline V CDR1 and CDR2: MDHEN, SYDVKM. Trimming pared 6 bases from V and 6 bases from J, leaving 14 bases between. The CDR3 totals 13 residues. The CDR3 spells CASRVQLEDGYTF. The CDR3 DNA sequence: TGTGCCAGCAGGGTTCAATTGGAGGATGGCTACACCTTC.